This note documents a single T cell receptor beta chain sequence. Antigen specificity is unknown. TCRdb reanalyzed the 5' RACE reads, giving one entry per CDR3 protein sequence and no DNA. This sample's table has about 460,000 distinct CDR3 sequences. Germline CDR1 and CDR2: SGHAT and FQNNGV. The CDR3 contains 15 residues. The data derive from a study of T cells expressing NK-cell markers. At the level of the study: Seven of the eight sequenced donors were classified as HCMV-seropositive, and one was classified as seronegative.

Study-wide points: Dominance of the CD3+CD56-NKG2C+ fraction by these clonotypes also held in four donors. The share of CD8+ T cells held by dominant NKG2C+ clonotypes was about 1.0-7.5% in roughly 6 donors.

V is TRBV11-2 and J is TRBJ2-5; with no DNA, the TCRdb D assignment of TRBD2 cannot be verified. This receptor was obtained from a woman aged 45-65 years in good health. Sequenced sample: blood T cells: a sorted CD56 or NKG2C T cell subset, CD4+ or CD8+ T cells, or bulk PBMC T cells (not recorded which). This chain's CDR3 is CASSPVAGGPETQYF.